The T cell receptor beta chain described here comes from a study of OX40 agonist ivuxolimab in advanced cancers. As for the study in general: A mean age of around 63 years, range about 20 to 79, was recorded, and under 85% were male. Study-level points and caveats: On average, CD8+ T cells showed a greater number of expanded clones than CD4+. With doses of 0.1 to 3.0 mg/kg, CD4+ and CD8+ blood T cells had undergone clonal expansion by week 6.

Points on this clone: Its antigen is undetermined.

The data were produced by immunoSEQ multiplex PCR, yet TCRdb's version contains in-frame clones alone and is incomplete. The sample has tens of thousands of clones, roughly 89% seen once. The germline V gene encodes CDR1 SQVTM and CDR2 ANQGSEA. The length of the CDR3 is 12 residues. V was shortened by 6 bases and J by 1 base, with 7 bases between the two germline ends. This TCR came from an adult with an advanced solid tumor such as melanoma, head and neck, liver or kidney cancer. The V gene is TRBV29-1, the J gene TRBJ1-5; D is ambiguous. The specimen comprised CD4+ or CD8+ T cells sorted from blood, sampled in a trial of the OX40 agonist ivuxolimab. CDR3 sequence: CSVGSSNQPQHF. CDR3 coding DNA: TGCAGCGTCGGTTCCAGCAATCAGCCCCAGCATTTT.